This passage covers 20 T cell receptor beta chains from one sample sequenced in a study of T cell responses to AZD1222 COVID-19 vaccine. TCRdb's table, derived via immunoSEQ multiplex PCR, lists solely in-frame clones and lacks some. This sample has approximately 100,000 clones, with under 90% found just once. The material sequenced was peripheral blood, taken on day 0 of AZD1222 vaccination. Source of these receptors: an adult in good health.

The chain links TRBV5-4 to TRBJ2-2; D ambiguous. V was trimmed by 4 bases and J by 5 bases, leaving 18 bases between them. The length of the CDR3 is 16 residues. Germline V lookup: CDR1 SGHNT, CDR2 YYREEE (reference sequence). CDR3 sequence (DNA): TGTGCCAGCAGCCCGAAGACGAGACACTTAACCGGGGAGCTGTTTTTT. As protein: CASSPKTRHLTGELFF.

As concerns this clone: One end of the junction does not line up with germline, which may come from a read error. The rearrangement joins TRBV15 to TRBJ2-5, with D possibly matching TRBD1 (6 bases). The CDR3 runs 14 residues. CDR1 and CDR2 (germline): LNHNV, YYDKDF (reference sequence). As DNA, the CDR3 is TGTGCCACCGGCAGAGATATACAGGGAGAGACCCAGTACTTC. Residues: CATGRDIQGETQYF. Looking up the rest from reference TRBV15 and TRBJ2-5 gives the full variable domain: DAMVIQNPRYQVTQFGKPVTLSCSQTLNHNVMYWYQQKSSQAPKLLFHYYDKDFNNEADTPDNFQSRRPNTSFCFLDIRSPGLGDTAMYLCATGRDIQGETQYFGPGTRLLVL.

The rearrangement links TRBV9 to TRBJ1-2; the D is unclear. The CDR3 runs 12 residues. Per germline, CDR1 SGDLS and CDR2 YYNGEE. V lost 0 bases to trimming and J lost 4 bases, with 4 bases between them. In nucleotides, the CDR3 is TGTGCCAGCAGCGTAGAGGGCTATGGCTACACCTTC. Its protein product is CASSVEGYGYTF.

The genes are TRBV5-4 and TRBJ2-5; D is unresolved. V shed 2 bases and J shed 2 bases, with 1 base lying between them. Germline lookup yields CDR1 SGHNT and CDR2 YYREEE (reference sequence). The CDR3 loop spans 11 amino acids. CDR3 DNA: TGTGCCAGCAGCTTTCAAGAGACCCAGTACTTC. Its translation: CASSFQETQYF.

The chain carries TRBV9 and TRBJ2-1; TRBD1 or TRBD2 may be the D gene (5 bases each). The V end was cut by 2 bases, the J end by 3 bases, with 9 bases between. The CDR3 loop spans 14 amino acids. CDR1 SGDLS and CDR2 YYNGEE come from the germline V gene. CDR3 in amino acids: CASSVRDHYNEQFF. CDR3 bases: TGTGCCAGCAGCGTCCGGGACCACTACAATGAGCAGTTCTTC.

The V call is TRBV7-2, the J call TRBJ1-2; D ambiguous. CDR1 is SGHTA and CDR2 is FQGNSA in the germline V gene. The CDR3 covers 14 residues. Trimming cost V 2 bases and J 1 base, with 8 bases left between them. The CDR3 region is CASSLSGVNYGYTF. For the CDR3, the DNA is TGTGCCAGCAGCTTATCCGGGGTTAACTATGGCTACACCTTC.

The rearrangement joins TRBV6-1 to TRBJ2-6; tentative D call: TRBD1 (6 bases). The CDR3 runs 20 residues. Germline values: CDR1 MNHNS, CDR2 SASEGT. Deletions cut 0 bases from V and 0 bases from J, with 18 bases between. As DNA, the CDR3 is TGTGCCAGCAGTGAAGCGCTCAGGGGACACCCATTCTCTGGGGCCAACGTCCTGACTTTC. It encodes CASSEALRGHPFSGANVLTF.

V gene TRBV7-6 combines with J gene TRBJ1-1, with D hard to call. The V gene lost 0 bases and the J gene lost 3 bases, with 11 bases spanning the gap. This CDR3 region has 15 residues. Germline assignment: CDR1 SGHVS and CDR2 FNYEAQ. The CDR3 DNA is TGTGCCAGCAGCTTAGCCCCGGGGTTGGACACTGAAGCTTTCTTT. It encodes CASSLAPGLDTEAFF.

J is TRBJ2-7 and V is TRBV7-6, with 7 bases fitting TRBD1. CDR3 length equals 14 residues. J gave up 2 bases and V 4 bases, and 5 bases lay outside the gene matches. The V gene's germline CDR1 is SGHVS and CDR2 FNYEAQ. For the CDR3, the DNA is TGTGCCAGCAGCTCCGGACAGGCCCCCTACGAGCAGTACTTC. As protein: CASSSGQAPYEQYF.

This chain uses TRBV4-3 with TRBJ2-7, with TRBD2 matching 15 bases. Germline trimming cut 0 bases from V and 0 bases from J; bases unmatched to any gene: 9. The CDR3 sequence is 20 residues long. CDR1 is LGHNA and CDR2 is YSLEER in the germline V gene. The CDR3 reads CASSQDRTSGRAGSSYEQYF. The CDR3 nucleotides are TGCGCCAGCAGCCAAGATCGGACTAGCGGGAGGGCCGGGAGCTCCTACGAGCAGTACTTC.

For this clone: At one end, the junction sequence differs from germline, possibly due to a read error. The chain links TRBV6-1 to TRBJ2-3, with D possibly being TRBD1 (5 bases). Germline loops: CDR1 MNHNS, CDR2 SASEGT. The CDR3 spans 14 residues. The CDR3 here is CASREGHPGDTQYF. CDR3 in DNA: TGTGCCAGCAGGGAAGGACATCCTGGAGATACGCAGTATTTT.

The chain joins TRBV19 to TRBJ1-1; 9 bases line up with TRBD1. Germline V CDR1 and CDR2: LNHDA, SQIVND (reference sequence). V shed 6 bases and J 7 bases; nucleotides not matched to a gene: 9. The CDR3 totals 14 residues. The chain's CDR3 is CASSTGGRLDEAFF. As DNA, the CDR3 is TGTGCCAGTAGCACAGGGGGCAGATTGGATGAAGCTTTCTTT.

The chain recombines TRBV3-1 (or the pseudogene TRBV3-2) with TRBJ2-3; D is unresolved. The CDR3 contains 14 residues. Trimming shortened V by 1 base and J by 1 base, and 6 bases separated the two germline ends. The germline V gene has CDR1 LGHDT and CDR2 YNNKEL (reference sequence). The CDR3 reads CASSQAPRTDTQYF. The CDR3 nucleotides read TGTGCCAGCAGCCAAGCCCCCCGCACAGATACGCAGTATTTT.

This chain links TRBV5-6 with TRBJ1-1; 8 positions agree with TRBD1. J lost 1 base, V lost 4 bases, and 18 bases had no gene match. The CDR3 is 19 amino acids. Germline V gene sequence: CDR1 SGHDT, CDR2 YYEEEE. CDR3 in DNA: TGTGCCAGCAGCACCGAGGACAGGGCCATCCTATTAGGGAACACTGAAGCTTTCTTT. Translated, it gives CASSTEDRAILLGNTEAFF.

This sequence joins TRBV18 and TRBJ2-7, with D perhaps TRBD1 (6 bases). This CDR3 is 12 amino acids long. V gave up 5 bases and J gave up 6 bases, with 11 bases separating them. From germline, CDR1 is KGHSH and CDR2 LQKENI. Written as DNA, the CDR3 is TGTGCCAGCTCATCACAGGGCAGCGAGCAGTACTTC. Translating gives CASSSQGSEQYF. Full variable domain (rest looked up from reference TRBV18 and TRBJ2-7): NAGVMQNPRHLVRRRGQEARLRCSPMKGHSHVYWYRQLPEEGLKFMVYLQKENIIDESGMPKERFSAEFPKEGPSILRIQQVVRGDSAAYFCASSSQGSEQYFGPGTRLTVT.

The chain combines TRBV9 with TRBJ2-2; D call uncertain. The CDR3 totals 14 residues. CDR1 SGDLS and CDR2 YYNGEE come from the germline V gene. V lost 2 bases to trimming and J lost 1 base, with 6 bases between them. The CDR3 bases are TGTGCCAGCAGCGTTACACAGAACACCGGGGAGCTGTTTTTT. Translation gives CASSVTQNTGELFF.

V is TRBV24-1 and J is TRBJ2-1; TRBD2 is a possible D gene (6 bases). The germline CDR1 and CDR2 sequences are KGHDR and SFDVKD. The ends were cut back, 4 bases at V and 3 bases at J, with 12 bases in the middle. This CDR3 has 15 residues. CDR3 in amino acids: CATSEYSGSYNEQFF. The CDR3, as DNA: TGTGCCACCAGTGAGTATAGCGGTAGCTACAATGAGCAGTTCTTC.

The chain joins TRBV7-9 to TRBJ2-1; D uncertain. The CDR3 loop spans 11 amino acids. Trimming removed 5 bases at V and 6 bases at J, with 5 bases between. The germline V gene encodes CDR1 SEHNR and CDR2 FQNEAQ (reference sequence). CDR3 DNA sequence: TGTGCCAGCAGCGAGAGCAATGAGCAGTTCTTC. Its translation: CASSESNEQFF.

This clone was observed once. The genes are TRBV18 and TRBJ2-7; 7 bases are shared with TRBD1. Germline CDR1 is KGHSH and CDR2 is LQKENI. Trimming at V came to 3 bases and at J to 0 bases, leaving 2 bases not matched to a gene. This CDR3 region has 14 residues. Here the CDR3 reads CASSPGTVSYEQYF. CDR3 bases: TGTGCCAGCTCACCCGGGACAGTCTCCTACGAGCAGTACTTC.

V gene TRBV6-5 combines with J gene TRBJ2-3; 9 bases line up with TRBD2. Trimming at V came to 6 bases and at J to 2 bases, leaving 3 bases not matched to a gene. The CDR3 has 14 residues. Looked up from germline, CDR1 is MNHEY and CDR2 is SVGAGI. The CDR3 sequence: CASRVAGATDTQYF. In nucleotides, the CDR3 is TGTGCCAGCAGAGTAGCGGGGGCCACAGATACGCAGTATTTT.